The 8 T cell receptor beta chains in this list originate from one sample, sequenced in a study of blood T cell repertoires in COVID-19. Here immunoSEQ multiplex PCR was the method, and the copy in TCRdb shows in-frame clones only, minus some. The sample has 100,000 to 120,000 clones, around 80% seen once. The sample was peripheral blood. These receptors originate from a woman at least 80 years old with acute or convalescent COVID-19.

The V call is TRBV19, the J call TRBJ2-6, with 11 bases that match TRBD1. The length of the CDR3 is 16 residues. Per the germline V gene, CDR1 is LNHDA and CDR2 is SQIVND (reference sequence). Germline trimming cut 8 bases from V and 3 bases from J; bases unmatched to any gene: 6. In DNA, the CDR3 is TGTGCCAGTGGGGACAGGGGGTCATTTGGGGCCAACGTCCTGACTTTC. Residues: CASGDRGSFGANVLTF.

V and J are TRBV15 and TRBJ2-5; D perhaps matches TRBD1 (6 bases). The CDR3 sequence is 15 residues long. Germline lookup yields CDR1 LNHNV and CDR2 YYDKDF (reference sequence). The V end lost 0 bases, the J end lost 1 base, and 9 bases lay between the germline ends. The chain's CDR3 is CATSREYRAQETQYF. The CDR3 region has the DNA TGTGCCACCAGCAGAGAGTACAGGGCCCAAGAGACCCAGTACTTC.

This chain links TRBV7-9 with TRBJ1-1; D is undetermined. From germline, CDR1 is SEHNR and CDR2 FQNEAQ (reference sequence). The CDR3 length is 14 residues. The V end lost 5 bases, the J end lost 2 bases, and 12 bases lay between the germline ends. The CDR3 spells CASSLPRGNTEAFF. The CDR3 DNA sequence: TGTGCCAGCAGCCTCCCCCGGGGAAACACTGAAGCTTTCTTT. The full variable domain, its missing parts supplied by reference TRBV7-9 and TRBJ1-1, is DTGVSQNPRHKITKRGQNVTFRCDPISEHNRLYWYRQTLGQGPEFLTYFQNEAQLEKSRLLSDRFSAERPKGSFSTLEIQRTEQGDSAMYLCASSLPRGNTEAFFGQGTRLTVV.

The V call is TRBV3-1 (or the pseudogene TRBV3-2), the J call TRBJ1-2, with D hard to call. This CDR3 has 14 amino acids. Between the trimmed V and J ends, which lost 2 bases and 0 bases, there was a span of 7 bases. Germline V CDR1 and CDR2: LGHDT, YNNKEL (reference sequence). The CDR3 DNA follows: TGTGCCAGCAGCCAACTCGGTACTAACTATGGCTACACCTTC. As protein: CASSQLGTNYGYTF.

V gene TRBV10-3 combines with J gene TRBJ2-1; 7 bases are shared with TRBD1. The CDR3 covers 13 residues. Germline lookup yields CDR1 ENHRY and CDR2 SYGVKD. The junction had 8 bases not matched to a gene; V was cut back by 11 bases and J by 4 bases. This CDR3 is CASAGTDYNEQFF. The CDR3 DNA follows: TGTGCCTCAGCCGGGACAGATTACAATGAGCAGTTCTTC.

The J gene is TRBJ2-3, the V gene TRBV3-1 (or the pseudogene TRBV3-2); maybe TRBD2 (6 bases). This CDR3 is built from 15 residues. From germline, CDR1 is LGHDT and CDR2 YNNKEL (reference sequence). Trimming shortened V by 2 bases and J by 3 bases, and 12 bases separated the two germline ends. In nucleotides, the CDR3 is TGTGCCAGCAGCCAAAAGCGGGTCCGGACAGATACGCAGTATTTT. Translation: CASSQKRVRTDTQYF.

This chain joins TRBV27 and TRBJ2-7, with 7 positions matching TRBD2. Germline lookup yields CDR1 MNHEY and CDR2 SMNVEV (reference sequence). The junction had 7 bases not matched to a gene; V was cut back by 5 bases and J by 3 bases. The CDR3 spans 14 residues. CDR3 sequence (DNA): TGTGCCAGCAGTAGAGAACTAGCGCGCTACGAGCAGTACTTC. Amino acid sequence: CASSRELARYEQYF.

The CDR3 reads CASSVWTGRGRVTDTQYF. CDR3 nucleotide sequence: TGTGCCAGTAGTGTTTGGACAGGGCGAGGACGGGTCACAGATACGCAGTATTTT. The chain combines TRBV19 with TRBJ2-3, with TRBD1 matching 8 bases. With 5 bases clipped from V and 2 bases from J, the junction kept 15 bases outside the gene matches. CDR1 and CDR2 from the germline V gene are LNHDA and SQIVND (reference sequence). The CDR3 is made up of 18 amino acids.